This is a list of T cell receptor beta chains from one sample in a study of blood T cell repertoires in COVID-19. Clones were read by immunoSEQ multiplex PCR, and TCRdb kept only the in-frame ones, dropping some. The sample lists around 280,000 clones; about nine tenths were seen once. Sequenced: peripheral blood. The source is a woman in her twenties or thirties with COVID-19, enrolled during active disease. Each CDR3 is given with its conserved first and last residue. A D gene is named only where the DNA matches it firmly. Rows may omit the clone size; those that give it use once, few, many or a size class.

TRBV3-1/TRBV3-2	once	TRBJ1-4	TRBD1	TGTGCCAGCAGCCAACCGGGACAGACTAATGAAAAACTGTTTTTT	CASSQPGQTNEKLFF
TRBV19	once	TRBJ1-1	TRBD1	TGTGCCAGTAGTATAGTTTCGACAGGGGACACTGAAGCTTTCTTT	CASSIVSTGDTEAFF
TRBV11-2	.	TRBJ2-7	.	TGTGCCAGCAGCTTAGGGCTAGCAGGCGAGCAGTACTTC	CASSLGLAGEQYF
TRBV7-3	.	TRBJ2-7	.	TGTGCCAGCAGCTTAAGTGGGCAGTACTACGAGCAGTACTTC	CASSLSGQYYEQYF
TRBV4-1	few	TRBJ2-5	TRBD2	TGCGCCAGCAGCCTCACGGGGGGAGAAGAGACCCAGTACTTC	CASSLTGGEETQYF
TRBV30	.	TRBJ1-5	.	TGTGCCTGGAGCAAACGCCTCGGAGACAGTAATCAGCCCCAGCATTTT	CAWSKRLGDSNQPQHF
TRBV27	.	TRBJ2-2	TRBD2	TGTGCCAGCAGTTTCCTGACTAGCGGAAACACCGGGGAGCTGTTTTTT	CASSFLTSGNTGELFF
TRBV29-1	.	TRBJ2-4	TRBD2	TGCAGCGTTGAAATAATTAGCGGGAAGCGAGCCAAAAACATTCAGTACTTC	CSVEIISGKRAKNIQYF
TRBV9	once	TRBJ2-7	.	TGTGCCAGCAGCCCGAACTTTCTCGAGCAGTACTTC	CASSPNFLEQYF
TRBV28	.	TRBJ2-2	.	TGTGCCAGCAGTTTCCATCCCGGGGAGCTGTTTTTT	CASSFHPGELFF
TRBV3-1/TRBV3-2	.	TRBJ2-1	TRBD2	TGTGCCAGCAGCCAATCTCTTGGAAAGCGGGAGGAGGGTGAGCAGTTCTTC	CASSQSLGKREEGEQFF
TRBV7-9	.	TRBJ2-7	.	TGTGCCAGCAGCCACGGGGCCTACGAGCAGTACTTC	CASSHGAYEQYF
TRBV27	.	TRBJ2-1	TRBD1	TGTGCCAGCAGATCCCCGGGACAGGGGGTAGACAATGAGCAGTTCTTC	CASRSPGQGVDNEQFF
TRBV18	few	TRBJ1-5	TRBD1	TGTGCCAGCTCACCGCCAGGGGGCCGCAATCAGCCCCAGCATTTT	CASSPPGGRNQPQHF
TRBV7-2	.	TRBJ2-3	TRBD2	TGTGCCAGCAGCTTAGGCCCGGGAGGGCTGGATACGCAGTATTTT	CASSLGPGGLDTQYF
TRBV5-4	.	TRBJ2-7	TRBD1	TGTGCCAGCAGCTCCGGGACAGGATCCTACGAGCAGTACTTC	CASSSGTGSYEQYF
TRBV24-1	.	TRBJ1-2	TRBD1	TGTGCCACCAGTGACCCCGGGACAGAAAATGGCTACACCTTC	CATSDPGTENGYTF
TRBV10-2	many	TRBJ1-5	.	TGCGCCAGCAGACGGGAGGTTAGCAATCAGCCCCAGCATTTT	CASRREVSNQPQHF
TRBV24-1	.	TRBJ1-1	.	TGTGCCACCAGTGATCCGGGTCACTCTGAAGCTTTCTTT	CATSDPGHSEAFF
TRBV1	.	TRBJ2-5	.	TGCACCCATGAGGAGCGGGAATCGTTCCAAGAGACCCAGTACTTC	CTHEERESFQETQYF
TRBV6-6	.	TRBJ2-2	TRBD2	TGTGCCAGCAGAAAGCGGGAGGGCCGGAGCGGGGAGCTGTTTTTT	CASRKREGRSGELFF
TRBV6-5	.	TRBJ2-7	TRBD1	TGTGCCAGCAGCCCGATTCGACAGGGGGCAGGAGAGCAGTACTTC	CASSPIRQGAGEQYF
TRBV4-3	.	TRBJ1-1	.	TGCGCCAGCAGCCAAGTTGGGGGGAGTCCCACTGAAGCTTTCTTT	CASSQVGGSPTEAFF
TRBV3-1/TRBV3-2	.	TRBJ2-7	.	TGTGCCAGCAGCTCGGCCGGGTGGCAGTACTTC	CASSSAGWQYF
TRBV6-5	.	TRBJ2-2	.	TGTGCCAGCAGTCCAAACACCGGGGAGCTGTTTTTT	CASSPNTGELFF
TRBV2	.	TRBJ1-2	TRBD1	TGTGCCAGCAGGCCCGGGGACAGGGGAAACTATGGCTACACCTTC	CASRPGDRGNYGYTF
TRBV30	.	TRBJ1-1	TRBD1	TGTGCCTGGAGAAAAACCGGGACAGGGGCTTTCTTT	CAWRKTGTGAFF
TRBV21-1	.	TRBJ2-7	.	TGTGCCAGCAGCAAAGGAGGGAGGTCCTACGAGCAGTACTTC	CASSKGGRSYEQYF
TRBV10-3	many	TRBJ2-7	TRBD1	TGTGCCATCAGAGGGACAGGGGGAGCCTACGAGCAGTACTTC	CAIRGTGGAYEQYF
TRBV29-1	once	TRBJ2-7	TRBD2	TGCAGCGTTGACAGCGGGAGGGCCGACGAGCAGTACTTC	CSVDSGRADEQYF
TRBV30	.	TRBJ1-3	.	TGTGCCTGGAGTGTAAGGAGTGGCTGGGGAAACACCATATATTTT	CAWSVRSGWGNTIYF
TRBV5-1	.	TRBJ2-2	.	TGCGCCAGCAGCTTGGAGGGGCACTCCACCGGGGAGCTGTTTTTT	CASSLEGHSTGELFF
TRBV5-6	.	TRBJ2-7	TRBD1	TGTGCCAGCAGCTTGTGGGACAGACCATACGAGCAGTACTTC	CASSLWDRPYEQYF
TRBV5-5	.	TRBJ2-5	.	TGTGCCAGCAGCTCTAGGGGAGAGACCCAGTACTTC	CASSSRGETQYF
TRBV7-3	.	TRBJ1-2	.	TGTGCCAGCAGTAATGGCCCCAGTAACTATGGCTACACCTTC	CASSNGPSNYGYTF
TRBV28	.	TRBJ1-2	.	TGTGCCAGCAGTTCTAAGTATGGCTACACCTTC	CASSSKYGYTF
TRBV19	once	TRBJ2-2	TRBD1	TGTGCCAGTAGTGTGGGACAGAAGACCGGGGAGCTGTTTTTT	CASSVGQKTGELFF
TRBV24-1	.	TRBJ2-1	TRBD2	TGTGCCACCAGTGATCCGGGACTAGGGTACAATGAGCAGTTCTTC	CATSDPGLGYNEQFF
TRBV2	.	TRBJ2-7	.	TGTGCCAGCAGTGAAAATCACGGGTACGAGCAGTACTTC	CASSENHGYEQYF
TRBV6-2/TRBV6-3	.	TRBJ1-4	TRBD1	TGTGCCAGCAGTTACTCATCAGGGGGAGACGAAAAACTGTTTTTT	CASSYSSGGDEKLFF
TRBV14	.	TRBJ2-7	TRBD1	TGTGCCAGCAGCCTGTTGGGGACAGGATCCTACGAGCAGTACTTC	CASSLLGTGSYEQYF
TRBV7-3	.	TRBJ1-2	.	TGTGCCAGCAGCTTAGATGGGGGCGGGAACTATGGCTACACCTTC	CASSLDGGGNYGYTF
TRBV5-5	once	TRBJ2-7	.	TGTGCCAGCAGCCGGCTGGCGTCGACAGGCCATGCGTACGAGCAGTACTTC	CASSRLASTGHAYEQYF
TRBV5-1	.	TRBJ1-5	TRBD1	TGCGCCAGCAGCCCGGGGGGGGACAGCCAGCCCCAGCATTTT	CASSPGGDSQPQHF
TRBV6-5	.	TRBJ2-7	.	TGTGCCAGCAGTTATAGCGGAAGCTCCTACGAGCAGTACTTC	CASSYSGSSYEQYF